This T cell receptor (beta chain) comes out of a study of beta chain features in type 1 diabetes. Using CD45RO/CCR7/CD25/CD127/CD95/CD27, CD4+ naive, central memory, regulatory and stem cell-like memory cells were sorted. Isolated RNA was reverse transcribed in full, so expressed TCRB transcripts were sequenced. The assay was immunoSEQ multiplex PCR, and TCRdb's table has in-frame clones only and misses some. The sample yields about 740,000 clones, 13% seen once. Study conclusions and caveats: Across all four CD4+ subsets, people with type 1 diabetes showed modestly shorter TCRB CDR3s.

Comment on this clone: Antigen specificity is unknown.

Germline CDR1 and CDR2: SGHDT and YYEEEE. This CDR3 spans 12 amino acids. V was shortened by 1 base and J by 4 bases, with 5 bases between the two germline ends. The origin of this receptor is a man between 18 and 35 years old with type 1 diabetes. The specimen was naive CD4+ T cells from blood. The chain joins TRBV5-6 to TRBJ1-2; the D is unclear. The CDR3 DNA sequence: TGTGCCAGCAGCTTGCGAGCCTATGGCTACACCTTC. Protein product: CASSLRAYGYTF.